The entry below describes one T cell receptor beta chain. This entry is derived from a study of blood T cell repertoires in COVID-19. On the study more broadly: From the United States, Italy and Spain came samples of acute and convalescent COVID-19. From T cells, B-cell-depleted T cells, or PBMCs came the material, which was cDNA or gDNA.

This CDR3 has 17 amino acids. The germline CDR1 and CDR2 sequences are MDHEN and SYDVKM. The junction had 10 bases not matched to a gene; V was cut back by 6 bases and J by 1 base. As processed by the authors: By means of reference gene primer amplification, nucleated cell counts were estimated. Clones were sequenced by immunoSEQ multiplex PCR, and TCRdb holds only the in-frame ones, with some missing. For V, J and clone size, that table is used; D and trimming come from the DNA. The sample has 60,000 to 75,000 clones, around 86% seen once. The source material was peripheral blood. The rearrangement links TRBV28 to TRBJ1-5, with 9 bases that match TRBD1. This TCR came from a man under 40 with acute or convalescent COVID-19. This CDR3 is CASSSTTGGWSNQPQHF. The CDR3 bases are TGTGCCAGCAGCTCCACTACAGGGGGCTGGAGCAATCAGCCCCAGCATTTT. The complete variable domain, with remaining parts taken from reference TRBV28 and TRBJ1-5, reads DVKVTQSSRYLVKRTGEKVFLECVQDMDHENMFWYRQDPGLGLRLIYFSYDVKMKEKGDIPEGYSVSREKKERFSLILESASTNQTSMYLCASSSTTGGWSNQPQHFGDGTRLSIL.